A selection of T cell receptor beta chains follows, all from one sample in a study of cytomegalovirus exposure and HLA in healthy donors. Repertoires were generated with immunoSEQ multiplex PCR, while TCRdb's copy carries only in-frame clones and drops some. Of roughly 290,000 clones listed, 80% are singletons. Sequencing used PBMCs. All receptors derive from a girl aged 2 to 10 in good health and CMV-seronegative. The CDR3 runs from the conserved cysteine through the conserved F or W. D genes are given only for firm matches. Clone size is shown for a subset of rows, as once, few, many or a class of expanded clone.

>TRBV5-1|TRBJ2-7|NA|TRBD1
CASSFPGQGRYEQYF
TGCGCCAGCAGCTTCCCGGGACAGGGGAGGTACGAGCAGTACTTC
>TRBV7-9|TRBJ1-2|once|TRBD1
CASSRRQGEIANYGYTF
TGTGCCAGCAGCCGCAGACAGGGAGAGATAGCTAACTATGGCTACACCTTC
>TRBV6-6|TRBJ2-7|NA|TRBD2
CASNGASGSYNEQYF
TGTGCCAGTAATGGGGCTAGCGGGAGTTACAACGAGCAGTACTTC
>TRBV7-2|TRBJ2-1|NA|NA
CASSLEAREDYEQFF
TGTGCCAGCAGCTTAGAAGCCAGGGAGGATTATGAGCAGTTCTTC
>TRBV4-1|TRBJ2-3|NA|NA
CASSQGKVSRRTDTQYF
TGCGCCAGCAGCCAAGGAAAGGTATCTAGGCGCACAGATACGCAGTATTTT
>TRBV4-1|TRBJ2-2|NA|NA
CASSRSNGELFF
TGCGCCAGCAGTCGGTCGAACGGGGAGCTGTTTTTT
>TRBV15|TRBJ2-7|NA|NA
CATAQARSYEQYF
TGTGCCACCGCACAGGCACGTTCCTACGAGCAGTACTTC
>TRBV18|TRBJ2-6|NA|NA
CASSPAAGANVLTF
TGTGCCAGCTCACCGGCTGCTGGGGCCAACGTCCTGACTTTC
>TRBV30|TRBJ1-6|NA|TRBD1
CAWRDRQGYNSPLHF
TGTGCCTGGAGAGATCGACAGGGGTATAATTCACCCCTCCACTTT
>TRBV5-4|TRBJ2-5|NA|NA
CASSLAMAGYYQETQYF
TGTGCCAGCAGCTTGGCCATGGCGGGGTATTACCAAGAGACCCAGTACTTC
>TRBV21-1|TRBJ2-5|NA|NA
CASSKVIGRGNSRAQETQYF
TGTGCCAGCAGCAAAGTAATCGGGCGCGGGAACTCACGTGCACAAGAGACCCAGTACTTC
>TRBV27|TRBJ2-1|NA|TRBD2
CASSWGLAVYNEQFF
TGTGCCAGCAGTTGGGGACTAGCGGTTTACAATGAGCAGTTCTTC
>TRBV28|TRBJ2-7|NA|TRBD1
CASSLGRATGPYEQYF
TGTGCCAGCAGTTTGGGCCGAGCGACAGGGCCCTACGAGCAGTACTTC
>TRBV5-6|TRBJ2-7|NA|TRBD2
CASSIGGGGFYEQYF
TGTGCCAGCAGCATCGGGGGGGGCGGCTTTTACGAGCAGTACTTC
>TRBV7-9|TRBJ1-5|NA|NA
CASSLAATNQPQHF
TGTGCCAGCAGCTTGGCGGCAACCAATCAGCCCCAGCATTTT
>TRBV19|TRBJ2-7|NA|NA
CASRRAGYYEQYF
TGTGCCAGCCGACGAGCGGGCTACTACGAGCAGTACTTC
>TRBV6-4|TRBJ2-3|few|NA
CASSDSRVKSGTDTQYF
TGTGCCAGCAGTGACTCGAGGGTCAAAAGCGGCACAGATACGCAGTATTTT
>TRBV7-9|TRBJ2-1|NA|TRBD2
CASSPLAGGPNEQFF
TGTGCCAGCAGCCCACTAGCGGGAGGGCCCAATGAGCAGTTCTTC
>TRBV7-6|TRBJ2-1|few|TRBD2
CASSLYASGIDEQFF
TGTGCCAGCAGCCTCTACGCTAGCGGGATCGATGAGCAGTTCTTC
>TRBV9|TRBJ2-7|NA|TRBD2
CASSVTSGGYEQYF
TGTGCCAGCAGCGTGACTAGCGGGGGTTACGAGCAGTACTTC
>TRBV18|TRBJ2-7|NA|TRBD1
CASSHRTGGQDEQYF
TGTGCCAGCTCCCATAGGACAGGGGGACAGGACGAGCAGTACTTC
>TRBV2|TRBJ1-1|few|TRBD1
CASTAGGWEYAEAFF
TGTGCCAGCACGGCAGGGGGCTGGGAGTACGCTGAAGCTTTCTTT
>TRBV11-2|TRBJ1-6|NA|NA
CASSLEAGLGPLHF
TGTGCCAGCAGCTTAGAGGCAGGTCTCGGACCCCTCCACTTT
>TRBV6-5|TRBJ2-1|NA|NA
CASSLRGGIGNEQFF
TGTGCCAGCAGCCTTCGAGGAGGTATAGGTAATGAGCAGTTCTTC
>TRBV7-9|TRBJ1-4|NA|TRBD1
CSSSLGQGARNEKLFF
TGTTCCAGCAGCCTGGGACAGGGGGCGCGAAATGAAAAACTGTTTTTT
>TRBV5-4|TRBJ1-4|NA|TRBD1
CASSSTGGREKLFF
TGTGCCAGCAGCAGTACAGGGGGCAGAGAAAAACTGTTTTTT
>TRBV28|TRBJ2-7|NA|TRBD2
CASSLFGVGAGEYEQYF
TGTGCCAGCAGTTTATTTGGGGTTGGGGCGGGAGAGTACGAGCAGTACTTC
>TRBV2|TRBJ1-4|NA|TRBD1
CASSETGASNEKLFF
TGTGCCAGCAGTGAGACAGGGGCCTCTAATGAAAAACTGTTTTTT
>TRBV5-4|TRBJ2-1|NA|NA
CASSLEANEQFF
TGTGCCAGCAGCTTGGAAGCAAATGAGCAGTTCTTC
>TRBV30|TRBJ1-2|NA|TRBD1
CAWSLGGVVGGYTF
TGTGCCTGGAGTTTAGGGGGCGTAGTGGGGGGCTACACCTTC
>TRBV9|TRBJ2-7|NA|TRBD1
CASSAGTGFDEQYF
TGTGCCAGCAGCGCCGGGACAGGGTTTGACGAGCAGTACTTC
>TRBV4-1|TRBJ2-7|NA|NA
CASSQMAPSYEQYF
TGCGCCAGCAGCCAAATGGCTCCCTCCTACGAGCAGTACTTC
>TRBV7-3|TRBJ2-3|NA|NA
CASSSKDTQYF
TGTGCCAGCAGCTCCAAAGATACGCAGTATTTT
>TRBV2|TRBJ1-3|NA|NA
CASIGGSGNTIYF
TGTGCCAGCATTGGCGGTTCTGGAAACACCATATATTTT
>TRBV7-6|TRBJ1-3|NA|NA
CASSLSTGFSGNTIYF
TGTGCCAGCAGCTTGTCAACAGGGTTCTCTGGAAACACCATATATTTT
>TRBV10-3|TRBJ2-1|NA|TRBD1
CATTAGEGQGVSYNGQFF
TGTGCCACAACCGCGGGGGAGGGACAGGGGGTCTCCTACAATGGGCAGTTCTTC
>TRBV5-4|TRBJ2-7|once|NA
CASSLTVQGEQYF
TGTGCCAGCAGCTTGACAGTCCAGGGCGAGCAGTACTTC
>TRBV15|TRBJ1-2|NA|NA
CATHGSYGYTF
TGTGCCACCCATGGCAGCTATGGCTACACCTTC
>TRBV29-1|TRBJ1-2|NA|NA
CSVEVRGVGYTF
TGCAGCGTTGAAGTCCGAGGCGTTGGCTACACCTTC
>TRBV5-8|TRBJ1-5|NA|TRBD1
CASSLWGTGVQPQHF
TGTGCCAGCAGCTTGTGGGGGACAGGGGTTCAGCCCCAGCATTTT
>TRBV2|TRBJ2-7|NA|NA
CASSEQGYEQYF
TGTGCCAGCAGTGAACAGGGGTACGAGCAGTACTTC
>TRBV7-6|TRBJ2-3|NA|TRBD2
CASSLSSGRAPDTQYF
TGTGCCAGCAGCTTATCTAGTGGGAGGGCCCCAGATACGCAGTATTTT
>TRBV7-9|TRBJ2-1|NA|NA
CSSSFDFGGLIPNEQFF
TGTTCCAGCAGCTTCGATTTCGGGGGACTTATCCCCAATGAGCAGTTCTTC
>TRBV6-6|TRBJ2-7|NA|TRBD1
CASSQGASYEQYF
TGTGCCAGCAGCCAGGGGGCATCCTACGAGCAGTACTTC
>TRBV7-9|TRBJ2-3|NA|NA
CASSLAGQRADTQYF
TGTGCCAGCAGCCTAGCAGGACAACGCGCAGATACGCAGTATTTT
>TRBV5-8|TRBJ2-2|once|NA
CASTPLNTGELFF
TGTGCCAGCACCCCTCTGAACACCGGGGAGCTGTTTTTT
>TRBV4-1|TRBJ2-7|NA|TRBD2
CASSQVLGLGKYEQYF
TGCGCCAGCAGCCAAGTTTTGGGACTAGGAAAGTACGAGCAGTACTTC
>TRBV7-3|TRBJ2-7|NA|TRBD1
CASSLVGTGTGEQYF
TGTGCCAGCAGCTTAGTCGGGACAGGAACGGGCGAGCAGTACTTC
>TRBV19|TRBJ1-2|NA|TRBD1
CASSIALDRGRGGYTF
TGTGCCAGTAGTATAGCCCTGGACAGGGGGCGAGGAGGCTACACCTTC
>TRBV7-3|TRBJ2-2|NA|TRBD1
CASSFQGAGELFF
TGTGCCAGCAGCTTCCAGGGGGCCGGGGAGCTGTTTTTT
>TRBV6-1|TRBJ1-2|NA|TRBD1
CASSEFEGQGYGYTF
TGTGCCAGCAGTGAATTTGAAGGACAGGGCTATGGCTACACCTTC
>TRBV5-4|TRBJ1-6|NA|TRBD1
CASSSGQGAFRYNSPLHF
TGTGCCAGCAGCTCGGGACAGGGGGCTTTTCGATATAATTCACCCCTCCACTTT
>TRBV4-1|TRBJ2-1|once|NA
CASSHPGPFDEQFF
TGCGCCAGCAGCCATCCTGGCCCCTTCGATGAGCAGTTCTTC
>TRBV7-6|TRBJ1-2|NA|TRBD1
CASSRRITRDRVLSYGYTF
TGTGCCAGCAGCCGTAGGATCACCCGGGACAGGGTTCTGTCCTATGGCTACACCTTC
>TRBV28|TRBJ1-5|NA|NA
CASLEGYSNQPQHF
TGTGCCAGCCTGGAGGGATATAGCAATCAGCCCCAGCATTTT
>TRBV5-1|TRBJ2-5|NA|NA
CASSLSADSGETQYF
TGCGCCAGCAGCTTATCGGCGGACAGTGGTGAGACCCAGTACTTC
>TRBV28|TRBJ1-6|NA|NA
CAWRRAVNSPLHF
TGTGCCTGGCGGAGGGCGGTGAATTCACCCCTCCACTTT